The TCR beta chain described here comes from a study of blood T cell repertoires in COVID-19 (dated by TCRdb to about 2020). Regarding the research as a whole: Collaborator samples came from the United States, Italy and Spain and covered acute and convalescent phases of COVID-19. Sample metadata almost always included a de-identified subject ID, COVID-19 status, age in years and sex. Where HLA class I and class II types were available, the types were taken from metadata supplied by the sample provider, not from assay-based typing. The repertoires were released in a freely available public database intended as a resource for research on the immune response to SARS-CoV-2. The dataset comprised deeply sampled blood TCRbeta repertoires from subjects exposed to, actively infected with, or recovered from COVID-19. The material from the prospective study consisted of cDNA or gDNA derived from T cells, B-cell-depleted T cells, or PBMCs. Samples were obtained from the ongoing ImmuneRACE study (first 160 participants) and from over 1,000 subjects provided by 6 global collaborators. The paper as a whole reports these results and caveats: How much clinical and demographic metadata was included differed by source and by participant, and the metadata was provided uncurated.

In the prospective study, participants were roughly 18 to 100 years old, resided in 25 or so geographic areas of the United States, and were enrolled through a virtual design. In the prospective study, participants were assigned to cohorts based on the clinical history participants reported in a screening survey and a study questionnaire. Recovered participants in ImmuneRACE Cohort 3 were defined as having two consecutive negative NP/OP PCR tests, clearance from a healthcare professional, or resolution of symptoms. In the prospective study, whole blood, serum and a nasopharyngeal or oropharyngeal swab were collected from each participant by mobile phlebotomists. Prospective study participants could optionally give additional blood draws and questionnaires over a roughly two-month period. Prospective study blood samples were shipped either frozen or at room temperature before DNA extraction. The immunoSEQ Assay, a bias-controlled multiplex PCR, was used to amplify TCRbeta CDR3 regions from genomic DNA. From the authors' description of their analysis: Nucleated cell counts per sample were estimated from amplification of reference gene primers within the assay. To quantify the absolute abundance of each unique TCRbeta CDR3 rearrangement, sequence reads were collapsed and filtered. For each sample, productive Simpson clonality was calculated by taking the square root of Simpson's diversity index across productive rearrangements. Drawn from immuneACCESS, this table holds only the in-frame rearrangements with V and J called that TCRdb kept. Clones are partly lost; checked studies trace under half to an unresolved V gene and leave the rest unexplained. The DNA gave D and trimming, while V, J and clone size come from that table. In this sample the table shows approximately 200,000 clones, more than 75% of which occur a single time. Around 8.6% of the sample goes to the ten largest clones.

According to the germline V gene (reference sequence), CDR1 reads MNHEY and CDR2 reads SMNVEV. Taken from cysteine to phenylalanine, the CDR3 has 14 residues. Only the CDR3 portion is preserved as DNA: 42 bases, with reading frame beginning at the first base. V is pruned by 6 bases and J by 1 base, leaving 5 bases of the junction without a gene match. This clone has more than one count but fewer than ten. Its antigen specificity is not known. The input lacks base qualities; no much larger clone sits a single base away. Source material: PBMCs or T cells enriched from blood (not recorded which). This sequence was found in a woman between 25 and 40 years old who had recovered from COVID-19. The chain is assembled from TRBV27 and TRBJ1-1; the junction holds 7 bases that match TRBD1. CDR3 region: CASRQGIGNTEAFF. The nucleotide sequence is given as TGTGCCAGCAGACAGGGGATCGGGAACACTGAAGCTTTCTTT.